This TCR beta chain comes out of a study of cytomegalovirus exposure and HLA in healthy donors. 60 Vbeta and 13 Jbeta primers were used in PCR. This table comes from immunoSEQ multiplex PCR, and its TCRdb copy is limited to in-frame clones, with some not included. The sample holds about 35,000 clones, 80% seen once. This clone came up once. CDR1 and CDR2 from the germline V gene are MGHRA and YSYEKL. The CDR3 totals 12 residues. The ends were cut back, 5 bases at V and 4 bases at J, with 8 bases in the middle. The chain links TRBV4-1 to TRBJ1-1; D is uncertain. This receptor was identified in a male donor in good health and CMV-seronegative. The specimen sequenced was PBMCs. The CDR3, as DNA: TGCGCCAGCAGCAAGAGCGGCACTGAAGCTTTCTTT. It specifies CASSKSGTEAFF.